This TCR beta chain was sequenced for a study of cytomegalovirus exposure and HLA in healthy donors. Overall study findings and caveats: According to a later analysis, most TCR beta chains associated with CMV appeared HLA-restricted. Usually a TCR sequence was rare, but some public TCRs were found in many donors. Excluded were some V segments that proved indistinguishable, including TRBV6-2 and TRBV6-3.

About this clone: The antigen is unknown.

CDR3 length: 15 amino acids. Looked up from germline, CDR1 is LGHNA and CDR2 is YSLEER. Losses at the gene ends were 4 bases for V and 1 base for J; bases not matched to a gene: 4. Primers for the PCR totalled 60 Vbeta and 13 Jbeta. Assay: immunoSEQ multiplex PCR; the TCRdb copy retains only in-frame clones and omits some. The table has under 110,000 clones, more than 80% seen once; the top ten hold approximately 3.6%. This clonotype originated in a man in his thirties or forties in good health and CMV-seronegative. The chain employs TRBV4-3 and TRBJ1-2; 9 positions agree with TRBD1. What was sequenced was PBMCs. In DNA, the CDR3 is TGCGCCAGCAGCCGCGGGACAGGGCTTAACTATGGCTACACCTTC. Translated, it gives CASSRGTGLNYGYTF.